This T cell receptor beta chain emerged from a study of T cells after yellow fever vaccination. TCRdb used MiXCR to reprocess the 5' RACE reads, holding one entry per CDR3 protein. The data hold some 600,000 distinct CDR3 sequences, with about 12% observed a single time. This clonotype was observed a handful of times. There are 14 residues in the CDR3. The germline V gene encodes CDR1 KGHDR and CDR2 SFDVKD. The V and J ends lost 9 bases and 6 bases respectively, with 17 bases between them. This chain joins TRBV24-1 and TRBJ2-1; either TRBD1 or TRBD2 may supply D (5 bases each). The TCR sequence derives from a man aged 30 to 39 who received the YFV17D yellow fever vaccine. The sequencing used PBMCs, collected on the day of the yellow fever booster vaccination. In nucleotides, the CDR3 is TGTGCCACCGGGGGAGCCACGGATGGCAATGAGCAGTTCTTC. Translated: CATGGATDGNEQFF.